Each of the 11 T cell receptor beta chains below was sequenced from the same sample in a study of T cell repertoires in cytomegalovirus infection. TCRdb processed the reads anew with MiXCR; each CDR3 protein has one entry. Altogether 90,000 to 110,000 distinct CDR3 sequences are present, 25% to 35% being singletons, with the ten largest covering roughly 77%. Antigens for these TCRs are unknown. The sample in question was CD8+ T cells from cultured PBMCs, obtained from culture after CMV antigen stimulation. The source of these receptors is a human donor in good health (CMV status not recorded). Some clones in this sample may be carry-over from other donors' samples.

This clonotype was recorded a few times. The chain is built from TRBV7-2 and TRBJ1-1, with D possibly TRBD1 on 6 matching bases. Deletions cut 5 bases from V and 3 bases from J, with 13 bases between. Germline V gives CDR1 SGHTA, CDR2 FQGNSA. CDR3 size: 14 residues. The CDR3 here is CASSPEGGHTEAFF. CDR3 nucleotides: TGTGCCAGCAGCCCCGAGGGGGGGCACACTGAAGCTTTCTTT.

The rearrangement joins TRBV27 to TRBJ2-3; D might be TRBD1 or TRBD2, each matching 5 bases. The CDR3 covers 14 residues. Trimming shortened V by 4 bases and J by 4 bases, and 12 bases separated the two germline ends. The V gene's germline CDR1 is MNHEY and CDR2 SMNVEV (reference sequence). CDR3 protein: CASSWGRNSDTQYF. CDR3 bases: TGTGCCAGCAGTTGGGGACGGAATTCAGATACGCAGTATTTT.

The CDR3 region has the DNA TGTGCCAGCACCCAGGGGCGGGACTCTCCGTTCAACGAGCAGTACTTC. This codes for CASTQGRDSPFNEQYF. The chain has TRBV7-8 and TRBJ2-7; D tentatively reads TRBD1 or TRBD2 (6 bases each). This CDR3 is 16 amino acids long. Trimming removed 7 bases from V and 5 bases from J, with 24 bases in between. The germline CDR1 and CDR2 sequences are SGHVS and FQNEAQ.

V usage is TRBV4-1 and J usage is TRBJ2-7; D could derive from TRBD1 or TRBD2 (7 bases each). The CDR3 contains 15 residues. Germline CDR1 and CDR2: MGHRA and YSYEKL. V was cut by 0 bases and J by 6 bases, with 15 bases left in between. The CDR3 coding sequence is TGCGCCAGCAGCCAAGAAGTAGGGGGCGGGGGCGAGCAGTACTTC. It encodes CASSQEVGGGGEQYF.

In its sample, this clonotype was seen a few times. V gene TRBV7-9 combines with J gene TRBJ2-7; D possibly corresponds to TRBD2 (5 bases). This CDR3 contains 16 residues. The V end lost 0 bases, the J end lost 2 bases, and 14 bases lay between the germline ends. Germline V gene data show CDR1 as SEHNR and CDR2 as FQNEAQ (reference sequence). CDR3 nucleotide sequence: TGTGCCAGCAGCTTAGCCCTAGGACTGTCGGCCTACGAGCAGTACTTC. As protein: CASSLALGLSAYEQYF. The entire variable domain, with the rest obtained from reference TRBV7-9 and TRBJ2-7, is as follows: DTGVSQNPRHKITKRGQNVTFRCDPISEHNRLYWYRQTLGQGPEFLTYFQNEAQLEKSRLLSDRFSAERPKGSFSTLEIQRTEQGDSAMYLCASSLALGLSAYEQYFGPGTRLTVT.

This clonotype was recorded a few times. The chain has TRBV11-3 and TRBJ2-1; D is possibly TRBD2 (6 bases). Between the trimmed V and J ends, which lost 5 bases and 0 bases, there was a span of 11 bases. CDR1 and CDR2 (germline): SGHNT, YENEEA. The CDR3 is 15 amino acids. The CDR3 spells CASSAGRSSYNEQFF. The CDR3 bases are TGTGCCAGCAGCGCGGGACGGAGCTCCTACAATGAGCAGTTCTTC.

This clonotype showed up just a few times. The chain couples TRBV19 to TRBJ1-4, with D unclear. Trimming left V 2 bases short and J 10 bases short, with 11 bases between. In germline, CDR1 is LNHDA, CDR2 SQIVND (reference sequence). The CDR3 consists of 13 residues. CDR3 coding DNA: TGTGCCAGTAGTATACTCCTATCTGGAAAACTGTTTTTT. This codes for CASSILLSGKLFF.

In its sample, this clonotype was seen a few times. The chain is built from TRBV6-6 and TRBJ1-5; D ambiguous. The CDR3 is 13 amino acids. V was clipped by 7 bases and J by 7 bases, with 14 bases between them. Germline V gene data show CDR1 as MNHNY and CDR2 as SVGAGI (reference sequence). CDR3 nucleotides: TGTGCCAGCATCAGATTTGTAGGGCAGCCCCAGCATTTT. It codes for CASIRFVGQPQHF.

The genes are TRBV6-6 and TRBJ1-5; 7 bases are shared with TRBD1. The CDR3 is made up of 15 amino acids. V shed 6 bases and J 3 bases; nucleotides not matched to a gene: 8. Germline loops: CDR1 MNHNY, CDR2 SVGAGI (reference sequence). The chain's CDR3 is CASRGTDEVNQPQHF. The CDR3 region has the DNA TGTGCCAGCAGGGGGACAGACGAAGTCAATCAGCCCCAGCATTTT.

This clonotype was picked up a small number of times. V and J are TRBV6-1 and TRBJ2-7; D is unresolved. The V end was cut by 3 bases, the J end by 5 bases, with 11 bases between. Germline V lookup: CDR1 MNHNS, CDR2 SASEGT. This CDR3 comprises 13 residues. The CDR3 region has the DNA TGTGCCAGCAGTGAGTGGTCCGGCCACGAGCAGTACTTC. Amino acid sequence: CASSEWSGHEQYF.

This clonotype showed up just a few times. The CDR3 DNA sequence: TGTGCCAGCAGTTACGGCGCGGGCACAGATACGCAGTATTTT. It translates to CASSYGAGTDTQYF. The chain recombines TRBV6-5 with TRBJ2-3; D remains ambiguous. The V end lost 2 bases, the J end lost 1 base, and 7 bases lay between the germline ends. The length of the CDR3 is 14 residues. Germline loops: CDR1 MNHEY, CDR2 SVGAGI.